These 22 T cell receptor beta chains were all obtained from the same sample, sequenced in a study of blood T cells in healthy people across ages. A second PCR of about 7 to 12 cycles used a sample-barcoded 5' primer and a J-beta primer mix. TCRdb used MiXCR to reprocess the 5' RACE reads, holding one entry per CDR3 protein. The sample includes 450,000 to 650,000 distinct CDR3 sequences, 24% of them seen just once. These data were also reused for a study on T cells of mothers and their children.

The specimen was blood. All receptors derive from a boy between 10 and 17 years old in good health.

The rearrangement uses TRBV5-1 and TRBJ1-5; D may be TRBD1 (5 bases). The germline V and J ends were trimmed by 4 bases and 0 bases, with 11 bases remaining between them. This CDR3 region has 15 residues. The germline gives CDR1 SGHRS, CDR2 YFSETQ. CDR3 region: CASSRDANSNQPQHF. The CDR3 DNA is TGCGCCAGCAGCCGGGACGCGAATAGCAATCAGCCCCAGCATTTT.

The chain carries TRBV6-6 and TRBJ2-7; no reliable D call. V lost 5 bases and J lost 3, with 8 bases in between. Germline V lookup: CDR1 MNHNY, CDR2 SVGAGI (reference sequence). The CDR3 loop spans 12 amino acids. CDR3 amino acids: CASSPTHYEQYF. The DNA of the CDR3 is TGTGCCAGCAGTCCCACCCACTACGAGCAGTACTTC.

The J gene is TRBJ2-5, the V gene TRBV7-6; possibly TRBD1 for D (6 bases). The end of the DNA is better explained by TRBJ2-1, so the J call may be wrong. The CDR3 is made up of 14 amino acids. CDR1 SGHVS and CDR2 FNYEAQ come from the germline V gene. The CDR3 nucleotides read TGTGCCAGCAGCTTATTCTCAGGGGTAGATGAGCAGTTCTTC. Its protein is CASSLFSGVDEQFF.

This clonotype was counted a few times. The V and J genes are TRBV29-1 and TRBJ2-5; D is tentatively TRBD1 or TRBD2 (6 bases each). The V gene lost 2 bases and the J gene lost 8 bases, with 15 bases spanning the gap. This CDR3 contains 13 residues. CDR1 and CDR2 (germline): SQVTM, ANQGSEA. CDR3 nucleotide sequence: TGCAGCGTTGAACGGGGGCAGGGGCCTACCCAGTACTTC. Its protein is CSVERGQGPTQYF. Complete variable domain (other parts from reference TRBV29-1 and TRBJ2-5): SAVISQKPSRDICQRGTSLTIQCQVDSQVTMMFWYRQQPGQSLTLIATANQGSEATYESGFVIDKFPISRPNLTFSTLTVSNMSPEDSSIYLCSVERGQGPTQYFGPGTRLLVL.

This chain links TRBV6-1 with TRBJ2-4; possibly TRBD2 for D (5 bases). In germline, CDR1 is MNHNS, CDR2 SASEGT. The length of the CDR3 is 22 residues. V was trimmed by 5 bases and J by 0 bases, leaving 32 bases between them. The CDR3 DNA reads TGTGCCAGCAGTAAAAAACGGGGAGACTTCCCAAAAGCCTTTTTAGCCAAAAACATTCAGTACTTC. It is translated as CASSKKRGDFPKAFLAKNIQYF.

The rearrangement joins TRBV30 to TRBJ1-2, with D tentatively TRBD1 (6 bases). This CDR3 spans 12 amino acids. Germline CDR1 GTSNPN, CDR2 SVGIG (reference sequence). Trimming took 4 bases from V and 7 from J, leaving 13 bases between them. The CDR3 reads CAWTVGGGGYTF. The CDR3 DNA follows: TGTGCCTGGACCGTGGGGGGCGGTGGCTACACCTTC.

The CDR3 DNA follows: TGCAGTGCTAAACTACCGCGGGGGGCAGATACGCAGTATTTT. This encodes CSAKLPRGADTQYF. This chain uses TRBV20-1 with TRBJ2-3; 8 bases fit TRBD2. After removal of 4 bases from V and 4 bases from J, the junction contained 7 bases not matched to a gene. CDR3 length equals 14 residues. CDR1 is DFQATT, CDR2 SNEGSKA, per germline (reference sequence).

The chain combines TRBV18 with TRBJ1-4, with 7 positions matching TRBD1. CDR3 length: 19 residues. The germline V gene has CDR1 KGHSH and CDR2 LQKENI. V gave up 5 bases and J gave up 0 bases; unmatched junction bases: 15. The CDR3 bases are TGTGCCAGCTCAGCCTTTCCGGGACAGAGGAAGGCAACTAATGAAAAACTGTTTTTT. This encodes CASSAFPGQRKATNEKLFF.

This clonotype was seen only a few times. This chain connects TRBV28 to TRBJ2-5; 9 positions agree with TRBD2. TRBJ2-1 matches the DNA end more closely, so the J call is doubtful. Germline V lookup: CDR1 MDHEN, CDR2 SYDVKM. The CDR3 extends over 14 amino acids. The DNA for the CDR3 is TGTGCCAGCAGTTCCGCGCGGGAGGGGAATGAGCAGTTCTTC. Translated, it gives CASSSAREGNEQFF.

This clonotype was seen just once. The chain is built from TRBV7-3 and TRBJ2-2; D is ambiguous. This CDR3 is 16 amino acids long. V dropped 6 bases and J dropped 0 bases, with 14 bases sitting between them. Looked up from germline, CDR1 is SGHTA and CDR2 is FQGTGA. The CDR3 sequence is CASSPGSLTNTGELFF. The CDR3 DNA follows: TGTGCCAGCAGTCCTGGCTCACTCACGAACACCGGGGAGCTGTTTTTT.

This clonotype was counted a few times. The V and J genes are TRBV20-1 and TRBJ2-1; D is unclear. Trimming cost V 1 base and J 3 bases, with 7 bases left between them. From germline, CDR1 is DFQATT and CDR2 SNEGSKA (reference sequence). The CDR3 is made up of 13 amino acids. The CDR3 is CSARVLNYNEQFF. The CDR3 coding sequence is TGCAGTGCTAGAGTTCTCAACTACAATGAGCAGTTCTTC.

This chain joins TRBV7-9 and TRBJ2-7; D gene unclear. Germline V gene sequence: CDR1 SEHNR, CDR2 FQNEAQ (reference sequence). The ends were cut back, 5 bases at V and 9 bases at J, with 14 bases in the middle. The CDR3 consists of 12 residues. DNA of the CDR3: TGTGCCAGCAGCCCCCGAGGCCTGGGGCAGTACTTC. Amino acid sequence: CASSPRGLGQYF.

V usage is TRBV7-9 and J usage is TRBJ1-2; TRBD1 might be the D (5 bases). The V gene lost 2 bases and the J gene lost 8 bases, with 12 bases spanning the gap. Looked up from germline, CDR1 is SEHNR and CDR2 is FQNEAQ (reference sequence). CDR3 size: 13 residues. The CDR3 loop is CASSLRDSPGYTF. In DNA, the CDR3 is TGTGCCAGCAGCTTACGCGACAGCCCAGGCTACACCTTC.

In its sample, this clonotype was seen a few times. In DNA, the CDR3 is TGCAGCGGGATGAGGGGTAGTACAGATACGCAGTATTTT. Amino acid sequence: CSGMRGSTDTQYF. The chain is built from TRBV29-1 and TRBJ2-3; D possibly matches TRBD1 or TRBD2 (5 bases each). The germline V gene has CDR1 SQVTM and CDR2 ANQGSEA. V lost 7 bases, J lost 3 bases, and 14 bases lay in between. The CDR3 is 13 amino acids.

The V gene is TRBV20-1, the J gene TRBJ2-1; no clear D gene. The CDR3 is 14 residues long. Trimming took off 5 bases at V and 3 bases at J, with 14 bases between the two ends. Germline V gene sequence: CDR1 DFQATT, CDR2 SNEGSKA (reference sequence). This CDR3 is CSARGIRNYNEQFF. CDR3 sequence (DNA): TGCAGTGCTCGAGGTATTAGAAACTACAATGAGCAGTTCTTC.

This clonotype was counted a few times. CDR3 nucleotide sequence: TGTGCCAGCAGTTACGGGACAGGGGTCAATCAGCCCCAGCATTTT. Amino acids: CASSYGTGVNQPQHF. V gene TRBV6-5 combines with J gene TRBJ1-5, with 10 bases matching TRBD1. This CDR3 is 15 amino acids long. Germline V lookup: CDR1 MNHEY, CDR2 SVGAGI. Trimming cost V 2 bases and J 3 bases; bases outside gene matches: 1.

A remark on this clonotype: The junction and the germline gene differ at one end; a read error may be behind it. The chain joins TRBV6-5 to TRBJ1-1; D gene uncertain. This CDR3 has 12 residues. CDR1 is MNHEY, CDR2 SVGAGI, per germline. DNA of the CDR3: TGTGCCAGCAGTTACGCGAACACTGAAGCTTCCTTT. Amino acids: CASSYANTEASF.

In its sample, this clonotype was seen a few times. J is TRBJ2-1 and V is TRBV4-2, with D hard to call. Looked up from germline, CDR1 is LGHNA and CDR2 is YNFKEQ. The V end lost 0 bases, the J end lost 6 bases, and 12 bases lay between the germline ends. The CDR3 is 15 amino acids. Here the CDR3 DNA reads TGTGCCAGCAGCCAAGAGGCGGCCTCGAGCAATGAGCAGTTCTTC. This gives the protein CASSQEAASSNEQFF.

In this sample, this clonotype turned up a few times. The V gene is TRBV12-3 or TRBV12-4, the J gene TRBJ2-7, with 7 bases lining up with TRBD2. This CDR3 spans 14 amino acids. Trimming at V came to 4 bases and at J to 3 bases, leaving 6 bases not matched to a gene. The DNA of the CDR3 is TGTGCCAGCAGTTCCGGGACTACCTTCTACGAGCAGTACTTC. Residues: CASSSGTTFYEQYF.

This clonotype was counted many times. The J gene is TRBJ2-1, the V gene TRBV2; 9 nucleotides align to TRBD2. Germline V gives CDR1 SNHLY, CDR2 FYNNEI. CDR3 length: 15 amino acids. V lost 2 bases and J lost 2; bases outside the gene matches: 1. Here the CDR3 reads CASSELAGTYNEQFF. In DNA form, the CDR3 reads TGTGCCAGCAGTGAACTAGCGGGGACCTACAATGAGCAGTTCTTC.

In its sample, this clonotype was seen once. The chain carries TRBV28 and TRBJ1-4; TRBD1 might be the D (5 bases). Germline CDR1 reads MDHEN; CDR2 reads SYDVKM. The germline V and J ends were trimmed by 6 bases and 11 bases, with 13 bases remaining between them. This CDR3 is 12 amino acids long. CDR3 protein: CASRRGTAKLFF. The CDR3 DNA follows: TGTGCCAGCAGACGCGGGACCGCGAAACTGTTTTTT.

The chain combines TRBV9 with TRBJ2-3; 9 bases are shared with TRBD1. V dropped 0 bases and J dropped 5; count of bases not matched to a gene: 4. This CDR3 is built from 15 residues. Germline CDR1 SGDLS, CDR2 YYNGEE. The CDR3 reads CASSVASTGGDTQYF. The DNA for the CDR3 is TGTGCCAGCAGCGTAGCCTCGACAGGGGGAGATACGCAGTATTTT.